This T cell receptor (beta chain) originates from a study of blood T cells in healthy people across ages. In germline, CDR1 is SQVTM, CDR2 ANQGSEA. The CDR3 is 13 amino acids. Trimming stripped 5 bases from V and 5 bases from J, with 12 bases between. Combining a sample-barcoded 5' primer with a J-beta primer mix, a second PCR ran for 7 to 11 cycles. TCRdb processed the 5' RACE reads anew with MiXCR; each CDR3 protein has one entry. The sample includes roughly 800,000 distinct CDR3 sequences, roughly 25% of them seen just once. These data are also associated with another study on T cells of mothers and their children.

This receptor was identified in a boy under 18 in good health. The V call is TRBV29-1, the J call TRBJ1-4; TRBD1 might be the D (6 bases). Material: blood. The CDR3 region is CSVLGTPNEKLFF. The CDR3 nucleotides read TGCAGCGTTCTCGGGACACCAAATGAAAAACTGTTTTTT.